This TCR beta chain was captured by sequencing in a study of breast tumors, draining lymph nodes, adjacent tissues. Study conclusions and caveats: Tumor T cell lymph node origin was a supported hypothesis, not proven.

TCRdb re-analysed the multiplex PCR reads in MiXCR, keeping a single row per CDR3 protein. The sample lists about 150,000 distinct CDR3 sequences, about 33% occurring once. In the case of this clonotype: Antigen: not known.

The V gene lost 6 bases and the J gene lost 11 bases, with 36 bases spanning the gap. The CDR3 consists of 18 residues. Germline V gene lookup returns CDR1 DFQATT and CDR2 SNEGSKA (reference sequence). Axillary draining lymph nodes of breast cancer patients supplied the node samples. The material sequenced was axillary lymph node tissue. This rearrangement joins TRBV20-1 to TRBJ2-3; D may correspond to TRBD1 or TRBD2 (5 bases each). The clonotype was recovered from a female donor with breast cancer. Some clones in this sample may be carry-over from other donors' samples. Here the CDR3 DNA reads TGCAGTGCCCATGCCCCAACTTCGAAGGGACGGCTATACAATGAGCAGTATTTT. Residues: CSAHAPTSKGRLYNEQYF.